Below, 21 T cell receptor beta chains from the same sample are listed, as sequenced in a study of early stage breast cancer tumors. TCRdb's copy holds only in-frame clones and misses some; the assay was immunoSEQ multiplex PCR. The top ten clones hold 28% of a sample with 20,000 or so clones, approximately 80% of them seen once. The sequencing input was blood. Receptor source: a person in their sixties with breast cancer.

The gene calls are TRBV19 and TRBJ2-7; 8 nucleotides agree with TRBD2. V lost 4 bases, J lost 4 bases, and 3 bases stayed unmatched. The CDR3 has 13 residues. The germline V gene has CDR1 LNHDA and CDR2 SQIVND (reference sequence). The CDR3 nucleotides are TGTGCCAGTAGTAGGGCGGGGGGTTACGAGCAGTACTTC. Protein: CASSRAGGYEQYF.

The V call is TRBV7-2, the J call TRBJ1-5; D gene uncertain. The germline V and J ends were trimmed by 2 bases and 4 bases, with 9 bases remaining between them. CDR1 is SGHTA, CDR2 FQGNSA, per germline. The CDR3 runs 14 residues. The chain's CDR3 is CASSLRRGNQPQHF. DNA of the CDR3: TGTGCCAGCAGCTTAAGGCGAGGGAATCAGCCCCAGCATTTT.

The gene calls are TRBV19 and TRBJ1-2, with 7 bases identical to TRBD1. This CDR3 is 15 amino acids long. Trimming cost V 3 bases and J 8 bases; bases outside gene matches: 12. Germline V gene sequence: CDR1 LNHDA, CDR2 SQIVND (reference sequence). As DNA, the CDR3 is TGTGCCAGTAGTATCCTCGGCAGGGGGGAGAGAGGCTACACCTTC. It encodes CASSILGRGERGYTF. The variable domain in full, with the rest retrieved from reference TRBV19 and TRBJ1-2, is DGGITQSPKYLFRKEGQNVTLSCEQNLNHDAMYWYRQDPGQGLRLIYYSQIVNDFQKGDIAEGYSVSREKKESFPLTVTSAQKNPTAFYLCASSILGRGERGYTFGSGTRLTVV.

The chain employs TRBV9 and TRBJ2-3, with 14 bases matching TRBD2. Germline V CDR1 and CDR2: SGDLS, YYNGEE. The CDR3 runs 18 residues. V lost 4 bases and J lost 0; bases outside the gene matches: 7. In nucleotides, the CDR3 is TGTGCCAGCAGCCCTTGGACTAGCGGGGGGACTAGCACAGATACGCAGTATTTT. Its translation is CASSPWTSGGTSTDTQYF.

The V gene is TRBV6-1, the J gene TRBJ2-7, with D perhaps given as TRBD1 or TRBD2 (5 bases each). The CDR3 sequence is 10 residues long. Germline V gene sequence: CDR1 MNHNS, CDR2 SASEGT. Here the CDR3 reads CAGSGPSSYF. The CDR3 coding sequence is TGTGCAGGTTCGGGACCTTCGTCGTACTTC.

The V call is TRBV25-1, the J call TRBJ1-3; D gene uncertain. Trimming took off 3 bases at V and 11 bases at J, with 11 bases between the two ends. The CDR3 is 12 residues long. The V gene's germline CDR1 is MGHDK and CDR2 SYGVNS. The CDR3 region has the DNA TGTGCCAGCAGTGAGAGCCGAAGACCCATATATTTT. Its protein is CASSESRRPIYF.

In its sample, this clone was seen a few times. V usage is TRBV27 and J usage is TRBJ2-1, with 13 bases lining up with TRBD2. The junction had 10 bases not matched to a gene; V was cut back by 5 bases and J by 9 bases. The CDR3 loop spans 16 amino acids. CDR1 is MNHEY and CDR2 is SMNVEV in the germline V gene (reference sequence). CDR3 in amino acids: CASSRTGTSGIGEQFF. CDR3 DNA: TGTGCCAGCAGTAGAACCGGGACTAGCGGGATTGGTGAGCAGTTCTTC.

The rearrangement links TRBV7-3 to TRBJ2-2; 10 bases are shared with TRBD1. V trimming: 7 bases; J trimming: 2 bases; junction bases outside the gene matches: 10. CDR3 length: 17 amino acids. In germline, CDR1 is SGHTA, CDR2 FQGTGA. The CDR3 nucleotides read TGTGCCAGCAACGATGGGGGGACAGGGGTAAACACCGGGGAGCTGTTTTTT. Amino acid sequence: CASNDGGTGVNTGELFF.

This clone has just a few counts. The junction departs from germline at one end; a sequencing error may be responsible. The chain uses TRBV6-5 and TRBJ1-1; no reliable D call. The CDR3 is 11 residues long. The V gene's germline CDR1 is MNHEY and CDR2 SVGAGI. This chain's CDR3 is CASSYSNQWAF. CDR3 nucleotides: TGTGCCAGCAGTTACTCGAACCAGTGGGCGTTT.

In DNA, the CDR3 is TGTGCCAGCAGTGAAGGGACATTCTCGGCTAACTATGGCTACACCTTC. Protein product: CASSEGTFSANYGYTF. The chain links TRBV25-1 to TRBJ1-2, with D possibly being TRBD1 (6 bases). Germline V lookup: CDR1 MGHDK, CDR2 SYGVNS. This CDR3 is 16 amino acids long. The germline V and J ends were trimmed by 2 bases and 0 bases, with 13 bases remaining between them.

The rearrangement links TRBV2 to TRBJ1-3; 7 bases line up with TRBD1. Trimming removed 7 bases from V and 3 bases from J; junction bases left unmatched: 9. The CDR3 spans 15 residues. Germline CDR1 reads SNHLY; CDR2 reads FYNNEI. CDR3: CASTQEQGLGNTIYF. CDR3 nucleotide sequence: TGTGCCAGCACCCAAGAACAGGGGCTTGGAAACACCATATATTTT.

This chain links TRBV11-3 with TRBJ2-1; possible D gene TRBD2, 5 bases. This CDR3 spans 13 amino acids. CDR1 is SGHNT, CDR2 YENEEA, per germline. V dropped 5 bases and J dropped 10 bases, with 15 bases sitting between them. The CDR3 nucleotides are TGTGCCAGCAGCCGCCAATCGGGATCAGAGCAGTTCTTC. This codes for CASSRQSGSEQFF.

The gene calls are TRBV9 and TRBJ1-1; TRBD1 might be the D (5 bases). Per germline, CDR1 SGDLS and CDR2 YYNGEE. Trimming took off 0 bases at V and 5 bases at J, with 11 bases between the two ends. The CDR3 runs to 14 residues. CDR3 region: CASSVGGEGTEAFF. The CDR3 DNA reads TGTGCCAGCAGCGTAGGGGGCGAAGGGACTGAAGCTTTCTTT.

The CDR3 region is CASSEAGPSGVQETQYF. The CDR3 nucleotides are TGTGCCAGCAGTGAAGCGGGGCCTAGCGGGGTTCAAGAGACCCAGTACTTC. This chain connects TRBV2 to TRBJ2-5; TRBD2 agrees at 9 bases. The length of the CDR3 is 17 residues. After removal of 0 bases from V and 2 bases from J, the junction contained 7 bases not matched to a gene. Germline loops: CDR1 SNHLY, CDR2 FYNNEI.

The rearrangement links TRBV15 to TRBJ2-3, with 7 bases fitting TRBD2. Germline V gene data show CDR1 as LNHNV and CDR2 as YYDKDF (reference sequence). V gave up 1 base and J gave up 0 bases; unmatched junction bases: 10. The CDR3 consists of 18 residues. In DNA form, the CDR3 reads TGTGCCACCAGCAGAGCCTCGGCCGGGAGGCCTAGCACAGATACGCAGTATTTT. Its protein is CATSRASAGRPSTDTQYF.

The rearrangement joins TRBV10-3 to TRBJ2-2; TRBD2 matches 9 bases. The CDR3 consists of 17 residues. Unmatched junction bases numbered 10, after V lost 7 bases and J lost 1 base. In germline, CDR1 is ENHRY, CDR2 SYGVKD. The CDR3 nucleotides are TGTGCCATCACCCCCCGTGGTAGCGGGAGGAACACCGGGGAGCTGTTTTTT. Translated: CAITPRGSGRNTGELFF.

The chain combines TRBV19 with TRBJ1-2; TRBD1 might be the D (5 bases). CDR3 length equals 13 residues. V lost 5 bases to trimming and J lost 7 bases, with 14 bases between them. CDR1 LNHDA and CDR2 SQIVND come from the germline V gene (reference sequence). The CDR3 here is CASSVSGIPGYTF. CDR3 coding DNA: TGTGCCAGTAGTGTATCAGGGATACCTGGCTACACCTTC.

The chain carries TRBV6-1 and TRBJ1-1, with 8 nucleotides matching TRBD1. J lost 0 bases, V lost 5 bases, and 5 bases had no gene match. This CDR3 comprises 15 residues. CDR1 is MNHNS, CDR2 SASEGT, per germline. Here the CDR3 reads CASSKRTGMNTEAFF. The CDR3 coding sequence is TGTGCCAGCAGTAAAAGGACAGGGATGAACACTGAAGCTTTCTTT.

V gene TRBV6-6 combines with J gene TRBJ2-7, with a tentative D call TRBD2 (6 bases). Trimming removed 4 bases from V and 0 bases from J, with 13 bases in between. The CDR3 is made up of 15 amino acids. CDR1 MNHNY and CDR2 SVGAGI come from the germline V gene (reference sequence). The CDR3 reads CASSSTAGSSYEQYF. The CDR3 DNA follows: TGTGCCAGCAGTTCGACAGCGGGCAGCTCCTACGAGCAGTACTTC.

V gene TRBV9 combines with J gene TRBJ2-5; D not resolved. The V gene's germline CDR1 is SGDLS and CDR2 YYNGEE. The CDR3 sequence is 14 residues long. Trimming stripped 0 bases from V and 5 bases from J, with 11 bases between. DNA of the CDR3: TGTGCCAGCAGCGTAGCTTTGTCACTGGAGACCCAGTACTTC. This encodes CASSVALSLETQYF.

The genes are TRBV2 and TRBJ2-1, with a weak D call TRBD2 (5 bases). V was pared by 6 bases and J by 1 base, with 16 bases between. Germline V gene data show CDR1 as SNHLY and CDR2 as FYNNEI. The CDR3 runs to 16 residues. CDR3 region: CASSPERRMSYNEQFF. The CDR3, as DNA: TGTGCCAGCAGCCCAGAGCGGCGTATGTCCTACAATGAGCAGTTCTTC.